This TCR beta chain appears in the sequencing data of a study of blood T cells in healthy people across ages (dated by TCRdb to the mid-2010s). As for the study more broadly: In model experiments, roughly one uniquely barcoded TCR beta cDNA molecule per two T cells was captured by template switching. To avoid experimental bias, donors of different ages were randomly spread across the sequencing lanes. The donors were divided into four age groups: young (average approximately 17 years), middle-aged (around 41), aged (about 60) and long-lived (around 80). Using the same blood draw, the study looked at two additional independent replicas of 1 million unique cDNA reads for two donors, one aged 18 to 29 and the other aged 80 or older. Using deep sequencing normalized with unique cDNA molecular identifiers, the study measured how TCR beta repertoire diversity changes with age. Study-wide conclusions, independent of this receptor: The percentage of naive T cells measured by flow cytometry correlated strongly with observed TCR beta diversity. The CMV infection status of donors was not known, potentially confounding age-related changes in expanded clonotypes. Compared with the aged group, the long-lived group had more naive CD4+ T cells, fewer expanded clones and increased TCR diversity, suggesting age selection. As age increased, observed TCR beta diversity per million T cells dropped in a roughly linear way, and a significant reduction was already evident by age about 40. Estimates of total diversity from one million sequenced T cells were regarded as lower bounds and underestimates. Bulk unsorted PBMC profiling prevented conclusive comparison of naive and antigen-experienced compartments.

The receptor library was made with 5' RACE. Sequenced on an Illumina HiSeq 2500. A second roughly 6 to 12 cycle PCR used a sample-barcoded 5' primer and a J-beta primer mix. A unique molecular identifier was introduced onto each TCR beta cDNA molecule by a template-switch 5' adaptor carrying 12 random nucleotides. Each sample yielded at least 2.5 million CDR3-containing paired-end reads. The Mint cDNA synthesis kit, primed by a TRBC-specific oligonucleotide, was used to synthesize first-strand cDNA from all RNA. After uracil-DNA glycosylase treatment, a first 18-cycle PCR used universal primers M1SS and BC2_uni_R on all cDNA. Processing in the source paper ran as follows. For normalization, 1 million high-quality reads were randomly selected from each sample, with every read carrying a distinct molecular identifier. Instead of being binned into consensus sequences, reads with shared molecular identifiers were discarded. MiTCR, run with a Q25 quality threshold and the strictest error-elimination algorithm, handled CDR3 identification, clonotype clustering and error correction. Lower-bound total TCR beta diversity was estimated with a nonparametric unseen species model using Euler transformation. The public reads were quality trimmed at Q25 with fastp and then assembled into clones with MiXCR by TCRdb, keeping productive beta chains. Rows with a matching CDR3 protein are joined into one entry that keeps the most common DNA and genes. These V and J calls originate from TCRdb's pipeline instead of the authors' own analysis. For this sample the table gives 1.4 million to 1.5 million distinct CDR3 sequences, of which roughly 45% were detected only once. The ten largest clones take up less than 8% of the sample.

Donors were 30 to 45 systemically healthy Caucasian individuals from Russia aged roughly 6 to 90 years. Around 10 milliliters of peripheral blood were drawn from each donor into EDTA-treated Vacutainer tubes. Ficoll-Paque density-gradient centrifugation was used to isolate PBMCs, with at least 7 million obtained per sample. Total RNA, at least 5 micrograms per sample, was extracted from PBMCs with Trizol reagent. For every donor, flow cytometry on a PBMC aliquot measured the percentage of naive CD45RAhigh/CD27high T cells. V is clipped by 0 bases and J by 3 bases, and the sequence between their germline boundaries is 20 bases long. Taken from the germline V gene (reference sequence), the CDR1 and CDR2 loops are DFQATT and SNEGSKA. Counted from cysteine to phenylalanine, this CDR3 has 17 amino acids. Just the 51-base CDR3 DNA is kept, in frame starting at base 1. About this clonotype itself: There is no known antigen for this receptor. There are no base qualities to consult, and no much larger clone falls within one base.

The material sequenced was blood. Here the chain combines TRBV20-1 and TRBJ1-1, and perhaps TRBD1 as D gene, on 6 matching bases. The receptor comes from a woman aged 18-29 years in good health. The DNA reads TGCAGTGCTAGAGACGCTGATAACAGGGAGAGGGACACTGAAGCTTTCTTT. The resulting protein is CSARDADNRERDTEAFF.